This is a list of T cell receptor beta chains from one sample in a study of CD8+ T cells in alopecia areata. The protocol was immunoSEQ multiplex PCR, while the TCRdb copy is restricted to in-frame clones and leaves out a portion. This table holds hundreds of thousands of clones, 65% to 70% found once. This sample comprised CD4+ T cells sorted from blood, obtained at week 0. Source of these receptors: a human donor with alopecia areata. CDR3s include the opening cysteine and the closing phenylalanine or tryptophan. Each record gives: D gene, J gene, clone size, V gene, CDR3 protein, CDR3 DNA. D genes are given only for firm matches. Rows give clone size only sometimes, using once, few, many, or a class for an expanded clone.

. TRBJ2-4 . TRBV30 CAWSGTKNIQYF TGTGCCTGGAGTGGGACTAAAAACATTCAGTACTTC
. TRBJ2-7 . TRBV7-9 CASSPTDSWEQYF TGTGCCAGCAGCCCGACCGACTCCTGGGAGCAGTACTTC
. TRBJ1-2 once TRBV2 CASSDRDHGYTF TGTGCCAGCAGCGACCGGGACCATGGCTACACCTTC
TRBD1 TRBJ2-1 . TRBV7-3 CASSLGQGNEQFF TGTGCCAGCAGCTTAGGACAGGGCAATGAGCAGTTCTTC
. TRBJ1-2 . TRBV10-3 CAISGGGSYTF TGTGCCATCAGTGGGGGTGGTAGCTACACCTTC
TRBD2 TRBJ2-3 few TRBV29-1 CSVAASGSTDTQYF TGCAGCGTTGCGGCTAGCGGTAGCACAGATACGCAGTATTTT
TRBD1 TRBJ1-2 once TRBV29-1 CSVALGQLYGYTF TGCAGCGTTGCCCTGGGACAGCTCTATGGCTACACCTTC
. TRBJ1-1 . TRBV5-1 CASRDRMNTEAFF TGCGCCAGCAGGGACCGAATGAACACTGAAGCTTTCTTT
. TRBJ1-6 . TRBV6-5 CASSEVSLGSLHF TGTGCCAGCAGTGAGGTATCCCTAGGATCCCTCCACTTT
. TRBJ1-5 . TRBV27 CASMVAAHSNQPQHF TGTGCCAGCATGGTCGCAGCCCATAGCAATCAGCCCCAGCATTTT
. TRBJ1-1 few TRBV19 CASTITGGEAFF TGTGCCAGTACGATAACGGGGGGCGAAGCTTTCTTT
. TRBJ1-1 . TRBV19 CASRTEMNTEAFF TGTGCCAGTAGAACGGAGATGAACACTGAAGCTTTCTTT
. TRBJ1-5 few TRBV14 CASRGGRFSNQPQHF TGTGCCAGCAGGGGCGGACGGTTTAGCAATCAGCCCCAGCATTTT
. TRBJ2-4 . TRBV9 CASSVVGGPQNIQYF TGTGCCAGCAGCGTAGTTGGCGGGCCCCAAAACATTCAGTACTTC
TRBD1 TRBJ2-4 . TRBV27 CASRDGQGARWNIQYF TGTGCCAGCAGGGATGGACAGGGGGCAAGGTGGAACATTCAGTACTTC
. TRBJ2-3 once TRBV5-1 CASSSLGAMTRTDTQYF TGCGCCAGCAGCTCCCTTGGAGCTATGACTAGGACAGATACGCAGTATTTT
. TRBJ1-5 many TRBV19 CASSSVVRQPQHF TGTGCCAGTAGTAGTGTCGTGCGCCAGCCCCAGCATTTT
. TRBJ1-1 few TRBV5-1 CASSYTANTEAFF TGCGCCAGCAGCTACACAGCGAACACTGAAGCTTTCTTT
. TRBJ1-2 few TRBV29-1 CSVEDLAGIGYGYTF TGCAGCGTTGAAGATCTTGCAGGAATAGGCTATGGCTACACCTTC
TRBD1 TRBJ2-3 few TRBV29-1 CSGGQGKADTQYF TGCAGCGGGGGACAGGGGAAAGCAGATACGCAGTATTTT
. TRBJ2-7 . TRBV5-1 CASSRYRGSEQYF TGCGCCAGCAGCCGCTATCGGGGGAGCGAGCAGTACTTC
. TRBJ2-5 . TRBV4-2 CASSQDTDQETQYF TGTGCCAGCAGCCAAGACACAGACCAAGAGACCCAGTACTTC
TRBD2 TRBJ2-3 few TRBV19 CASSMVSGGPRRKTDTQYF TGTGCCAGTAGTATGGTTAGCGGGGGGCCTCGGCGGAAGACAGATACGCAGTATTTT
. TRBJ2-7 . TRBV6-5 CATRRGVVDEQYF TGTGCCACGCGCCGAGGGGTCGTCGACGAGCAGTACTTC
TRBD2 TRBJ2-5 . TRBV7-7 CASSLGLGQQETQYF TGTGCTAGCAGCTTGGGACTAGGACAGCAAGAGACCCAGTACTTC
. TRBJ1-6 . TRBV4-1 CASSQDPGPSNSPLHF TGCGCCAGCAGCCAAGATCCCGGCCCCTCGAATTCACCCCTCCACTTT
TRBD1 TRBJ2-5 . TRBV10-3 CAISIQGAQETQYF TGTGCCATCAGTATACAGGGGGCTCAAGAGACCCAGTACTTC
. TRBJ2-7 . TRBV5-1 CASSLIRSGGYEQYF TGCGCCAGCAGCTTGATCCGGTCAGGAGGCTACGAGCAGTACTTC
. TRBJ2-5 . TRBV29-1 CSVDWSQETQYF TGCAGCGTTGACTGGTCACAAGAGACCCAGTACTTC
. TRBJ2-2 . TRBV9 CASSVFNTGELFF TGTGCCAGCAGCGTATTTAATACCGGGGAGCTGTTTTTT
TRBD1 TRBJ1-2 . TRBV6-5 CASRPGQPYGYTF TGTGCCAGCAGGCCGGGACAGCCCTATGGCTACACCTTC
TRBD1 TRBJ2-6 . TRBV7-9 CATGQGASSGANVLTF TGTGCCACCGGACAGGGGGCAAGCTCTGGGGCCAACGTCCTGACTTTC
. TRBJ2-2 once TRBV9 CASSVYRTFANTGELFF TGTGCCAGCAGCGTATACAGGACATTCGCGAACACCGGGGAGCTGTTTTTT
. TRBJ1-6 . TRBV25-1 CASRFSARASPLHF TGTGCCAGCAGGTTCTCGGCCCGGGCTTCACCCCTCCACTTT
. TRBJ2-2 . TRBV29-1 CSVGTRNTGELFF TGCAGCGTTGGAACAAGGAACACCGGGGAGCTGTTTTTT
. TRBJ1-1 . TRBV29-1 CSGEEGLNTEAFF TGCAGCGGGGAGGAGGGATTGAACACTGAAGCTTTCTTT
. TRBJ1-3 . TRBV30 CALGDPSGNTIYF TGTGCCTTGGGAGACCCCTCTGGAAACACCATATATTTT
. TRBJ1-5 . TRBV12-5 CASGLDNQQHF TGTGCTAGTGGTTTGGACAATCAACAGCATTTT
TRBD1 TRBJ1-2 once TRBV29-1 CSVWTGAYNYGYTF TGCAGCGTCTGGACAGGGGCATATAACTATGGCTACACCTTC
. TRBJ2-1 once TRBV9 CASSVGAGSSYNEQFF TGTGCCAGCAGCGTAGGGGCGGGGAGCTCCTACAATGAGCAGTTCTTC
. TRBJ2-5 . TRBV10-3 CAIADSVQETQYF TGTGCCATCGCGGACAGCGTCCAAGAGACCCAGTACTTC
. TRBJ1-2 . TRBV29-1 CSLRDGSNYGYTF TGCAGCCTCAGGGACGGGAGTAACTATGGCTACACCTTC
TRBD1 TRBJ2-5 . TRBV7-3 CASSTGQKETQYF TGTGCCAGCAGCACGGGACAGAAAGAGACCCAGTACTTC
TRBD1 TRBJ1-4 few TRBV5-1 CASSLAGTGFGEKLFF TGCGCCAGCAGCTTGGCCGGGACAGGGTTCGGGGAAAAACTGTTTTTT
TRBD2 TRBJ2-5 . TRBV6-1 CASSSGGAIETQYF TGTGCCAGCAGTAGCGGGGGGGCAATAGAGACCCAGTACTTC
. TRBJ2-5 few TRBV5-1 CASSLVSTQETQYF TGCGCCAGCAGCTTGGTTTCTACCCAAGAGACCCAGTACTTC
TRBD1 TRBJ1-4 . TRBV6-1 CASSRNQDREEKLFF TGTGCCAGCAGTCGTAATCAGGACAGGGAGGAAAAACTGTTTTTT
TRBD2 TRBJ2-2 . TRBV23-1 CASSQSRLAVTGELFF TGCGCCAGCAGTCAATCGAGGCTAGCGGTCACCGGGGAGCTGTTTTTT
. TRBJ2-1 . TRBV7-8 CASSLVSRGGEQFF TGTGCCAGCAGCTTAGTGAGCCGGGGTGGTGAGCAGTTCTTC
TRBD1 TRBJ2-7 . TRBV29-1 CSVGRGGSYEQYF TGCAGCGTTGGACGAGGGGGCAGCTACGAGCAGTACTTC
. TRBJ1-2 few TRBV5-6 CASSPDGVYGYTF TGTGCCAGCAGCCCTGACGGGGTCTATGGCTACACCTTC
. TRBJ1-3 . TRBV29-1 CSVENSGNTIYF TGCAGCGTGGAAAACTCTGGAAACACCATATATTTT
TRBD1 TRBJ1-2 . TRBV29-1 CSTRQGSYGYTF TGCAGCACCCGACAGGGGTCCTATGGCTACACCTTC
. TRBJ1-1 . TRBV30 CAWSARAATEAFF TGTGCCTGGAGCGCTCGCGCTGCCACTGAAGCTTTCTTT
TRBD2 TRBJ2-5 . TRBV30 CAWSQIPLAVQETQYF TGTGCCTGGAGTCAAATCCCACTAGCGGTCCAAGAGACCCAGTACTTC
. TRBJ2-3 . TRBV29-1 CSVEGATDTQYF TGCAGCGTTGAGGGAGCGACAGATACGCAGTATTTT
. TRBJ2-5 . TRBV30 CAWSVELQETQYF TGTGCCTGGAGTGTGGAACTGCAAGAGACCCAGTACTTC
. TRBJ2-7 . TRBV29-1 CSAGRTGEQYF TGCAGCGCCGGAAGGACGGGCGAGCAGTACTTC
TRBD1 TRBJ1-6 . TRBV12-5 CASGRTGGSGSPLHF TGTGCTAGTGGCCGGACAGGGGGTTCCGGATCACCCCTCCACTTT
TRBD2 TRBJ2-1 few TRBV19 CASSIRAGGNNEQFF TGTGCCAGTAGTATTCGCGCGGGGGGTAACAATGAGCAGTTCTTC